The T cell receptor (beta chain) described here comes from a study of blood T cell repertoires in COVID-19. Study-level background: Donors in the United States, Italy and Spain gave samples during acute or convalescent COVID-19.

The CDR3 is 15 residues long. Germline V gene sequence: CDR1 SGHDN, CDR2 FVKESK. V was pared by 0 bases and J by 4 bases, with 7 bases between. Profiling relied on immunoSEQ multiplex PCR, and the TCRdb table lists in-frame clones only, not all of them. Among 110,000 or so clones, roughly 80% were seen once, and the ten largest hold 9% to 14%. This TCR was sampled from a human donor in a cohort sampled during active COVID-19. This chain connects TRBV14 to TRBJ1-6; D uncertain. What was sequenced was peripheral blood. The CDR3 nucleotides are TGTGCCAGCAGCCAAGATCAGGTTTATAATTCACCCCTCCACTTT. Translated: CASSQDQVYNSPLHF.